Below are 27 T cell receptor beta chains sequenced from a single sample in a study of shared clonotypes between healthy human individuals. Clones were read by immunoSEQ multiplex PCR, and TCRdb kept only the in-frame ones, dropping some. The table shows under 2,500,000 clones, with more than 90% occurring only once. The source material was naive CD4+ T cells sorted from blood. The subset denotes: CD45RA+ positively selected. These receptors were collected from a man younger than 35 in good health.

The CDR3 DNA reads as TGTGCCTGGAGTGTATCGGCGGGGGTTCAAGAGACCCAGTACTTC. Translation gives CAWSVSAGVQETQYF. This chain joins TRBV30 and TRBJ2-5, with TRBD2 matching 7 bases. The V gene end was trimmed by 0 bases and the J gene end by 2 bases; junction bases not matched to a gene: 6. Germline V gene data show CDR1 as GTSNPN and CDR2 as SVGIG (reference sequence). The CDR3 extends over 15 amino acids.

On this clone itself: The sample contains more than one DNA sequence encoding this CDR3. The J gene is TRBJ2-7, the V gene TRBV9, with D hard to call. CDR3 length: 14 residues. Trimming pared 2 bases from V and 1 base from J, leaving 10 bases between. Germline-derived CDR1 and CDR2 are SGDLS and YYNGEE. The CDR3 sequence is CASSVVGSSYEQYF. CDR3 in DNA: TGTGCCAGCAGCGTCGTAGGATCTTCCTACGAGCAGTACTTC.

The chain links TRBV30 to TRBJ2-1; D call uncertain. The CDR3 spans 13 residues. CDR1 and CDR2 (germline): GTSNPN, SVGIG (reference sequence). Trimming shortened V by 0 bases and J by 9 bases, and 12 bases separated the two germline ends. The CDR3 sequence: CAWSVLSSREQFF. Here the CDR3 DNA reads TGTGCCTGGAGTGTACTATCGTCCCGTGAGCAGTTCTTC.

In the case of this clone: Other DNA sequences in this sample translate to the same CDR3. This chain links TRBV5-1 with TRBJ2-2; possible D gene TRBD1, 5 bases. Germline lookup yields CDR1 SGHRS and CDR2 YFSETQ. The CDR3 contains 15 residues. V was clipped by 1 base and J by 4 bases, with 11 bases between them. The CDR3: CASSLTGSGTGELFF. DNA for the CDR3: TGCGCCAGCAGCTTGACAGGTTCGGGCACCGGGGAGCTGTTTTTT.

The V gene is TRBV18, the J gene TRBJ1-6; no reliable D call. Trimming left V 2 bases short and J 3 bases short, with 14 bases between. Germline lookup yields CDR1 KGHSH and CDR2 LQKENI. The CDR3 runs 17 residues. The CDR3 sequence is CASSPAARSHYNSPLHF. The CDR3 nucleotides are TGTGCCAGCTCACCAGCGGCAAGAAGCCACTATAATTCACCCCTCCACTTT.

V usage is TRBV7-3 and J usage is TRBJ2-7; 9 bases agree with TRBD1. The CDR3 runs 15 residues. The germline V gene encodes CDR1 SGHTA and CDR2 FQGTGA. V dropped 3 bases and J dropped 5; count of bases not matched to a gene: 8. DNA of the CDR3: TGTGCCAGCAGCTTGGGTTTGGACAGGGGAAACGAGCAGTACTTC. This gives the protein CASSLGLDRGNEQYF. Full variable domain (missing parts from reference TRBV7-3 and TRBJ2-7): GAGVSQTPSNKVTEKGKYVELRCDPISGHTALYWYRQSLGQGPEFLIYFQGTGAADDSGLPNDRFFAVRPEGSVSTLKIQRTERGDSAVYLCASSLGLDRGNEQYFGPGTRLTVT.

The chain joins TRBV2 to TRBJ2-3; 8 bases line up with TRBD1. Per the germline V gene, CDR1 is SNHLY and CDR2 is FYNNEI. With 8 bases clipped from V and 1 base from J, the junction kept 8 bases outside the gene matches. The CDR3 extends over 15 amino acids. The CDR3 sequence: CASVTGGLGTDTQYF. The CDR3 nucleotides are TGTGCCAGCGTAACAGGGGGGTTAGGCACAGATACGCAGTATTTT.

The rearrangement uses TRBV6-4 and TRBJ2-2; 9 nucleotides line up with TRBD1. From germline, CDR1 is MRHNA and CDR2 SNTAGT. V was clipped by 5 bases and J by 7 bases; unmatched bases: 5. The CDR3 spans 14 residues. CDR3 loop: CASSYTGGNGELFF. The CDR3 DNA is TGTGCCAGCAGTTATACAGGGGGCAACGGGGAGCTGTTTTTT.

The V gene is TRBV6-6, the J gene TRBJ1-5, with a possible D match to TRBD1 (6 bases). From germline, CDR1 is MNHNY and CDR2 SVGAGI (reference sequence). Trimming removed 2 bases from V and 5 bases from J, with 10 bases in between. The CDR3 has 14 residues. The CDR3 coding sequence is TGTGCCAGCAGTTACCGACAGGTTGATCAGCCCCAGCATTTT. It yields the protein CASSYRQVDQPQHF.

CDR3 sequence: CASSPPVSHDYGYTF. CDR3 DNA sequence: TGTGCCAGCTCACCACCGGTCAGCCACGACTATGGCTACACCTTC. This sequence joins TRBV18 and TRBJ1-2, with D uncertain. Germline CDR1 and CDR2: KGHSH and LQKENI. V lost 0 bases to trimming and J lost 3 bases, with 11 bases between them. The CDR3 totals 15 residues.

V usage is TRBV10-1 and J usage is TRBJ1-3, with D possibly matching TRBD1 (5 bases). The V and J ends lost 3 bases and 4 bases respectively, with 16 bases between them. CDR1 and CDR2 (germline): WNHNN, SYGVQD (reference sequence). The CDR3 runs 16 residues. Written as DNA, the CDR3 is TGCGCCAGCAGTGAAGATGGAGAGGGACCCGGAAACACCATATATTTT. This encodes CASSEDGEGPGNTIYF.

The DNA for the CDR3 is TGTGCCAGCAGCTTAGCGGGAGGGACAGGGAAGCAGTTCTTC. Translation: CASSLAGGTGKQFF. The chain recombines TRBV11-2 with TRBJ2-1, with D possibly TRBD1 on 9 matching bases. This CDR3 comprises 14 residues. Germline lookup yields CDR1 SGHAT and CDR2 FQNNGV. The ends were cut back, 1 base at V and 11 bases at J, with 15 bases in the middle. The complete variable domain, with remaining parts taken from reference TRBV11-2 and TRBJ2-1, reads EAGVAQSPRYKIIEKRQSVAFWCNPISGHATLYWYQQILGQGPKLLIQFQNNGVVDDSQLPKDRFSAERLKGVDSTLKIQPAKLEDSAVYLCASSLAGGTGKQFFGPGTRLTVL.

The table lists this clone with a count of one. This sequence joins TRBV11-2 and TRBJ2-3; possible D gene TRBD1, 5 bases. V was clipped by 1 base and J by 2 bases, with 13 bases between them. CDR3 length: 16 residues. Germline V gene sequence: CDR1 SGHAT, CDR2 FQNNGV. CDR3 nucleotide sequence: TGTGCCAGCAGCTTAGTTGGGGCAGGGAACACAGATACGCAGTATTTT. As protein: CASSLVGAGNTDTQYF.

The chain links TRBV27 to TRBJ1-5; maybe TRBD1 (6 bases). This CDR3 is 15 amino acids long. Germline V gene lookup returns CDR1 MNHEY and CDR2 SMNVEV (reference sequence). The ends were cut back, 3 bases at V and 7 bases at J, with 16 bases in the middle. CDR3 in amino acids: CASSLKGAGAQPQHF. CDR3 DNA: TGTGCCAGCAGTTTGAAGGGTGCAGGGGCCCAGCCCCAGCATTTT.

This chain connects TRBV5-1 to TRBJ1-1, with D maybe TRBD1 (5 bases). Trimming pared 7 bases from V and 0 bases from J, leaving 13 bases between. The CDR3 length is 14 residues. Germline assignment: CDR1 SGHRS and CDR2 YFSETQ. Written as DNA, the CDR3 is TGCGCCAGCGCCACCGACAGCATGAACACTGAAGCTTTCTTT. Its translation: CASATDSMNTEAFF.

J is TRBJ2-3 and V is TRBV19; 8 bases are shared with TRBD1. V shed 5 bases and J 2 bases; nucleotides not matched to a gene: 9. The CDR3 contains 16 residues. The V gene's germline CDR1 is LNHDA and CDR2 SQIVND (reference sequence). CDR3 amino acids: CASSSRQGMATDTQYF. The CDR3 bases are TGTGCCAGTAGTTCACGACAGGGGATGGCCACAGATACGCAGTATTTT.

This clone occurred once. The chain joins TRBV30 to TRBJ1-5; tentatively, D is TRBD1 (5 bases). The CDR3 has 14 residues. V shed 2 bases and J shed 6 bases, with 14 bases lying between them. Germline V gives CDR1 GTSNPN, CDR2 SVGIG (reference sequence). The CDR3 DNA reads TGTGCCTGGAGTTTTGACAGTAGTCGTCAGCCCCAGCATTTT. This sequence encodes CAWSFDSSRQPQHF.

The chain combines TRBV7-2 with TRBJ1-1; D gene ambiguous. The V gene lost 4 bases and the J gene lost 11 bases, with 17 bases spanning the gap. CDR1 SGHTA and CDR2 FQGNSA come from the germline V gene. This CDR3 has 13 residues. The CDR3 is CASSSSYLLGAFF. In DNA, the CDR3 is TGTGCCAGCAGCTCGTCTTACCTCCTTGGGGCTTTCTTT.

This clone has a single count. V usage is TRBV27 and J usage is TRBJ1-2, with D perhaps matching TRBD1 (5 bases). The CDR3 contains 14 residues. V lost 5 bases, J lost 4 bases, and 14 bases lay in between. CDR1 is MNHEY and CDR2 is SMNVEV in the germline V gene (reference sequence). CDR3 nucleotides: TGTGCCAGCAGTCCCCGACCCGACAGCTATGGCTACACCTTC. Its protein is CASSPRPDSYGYTF.

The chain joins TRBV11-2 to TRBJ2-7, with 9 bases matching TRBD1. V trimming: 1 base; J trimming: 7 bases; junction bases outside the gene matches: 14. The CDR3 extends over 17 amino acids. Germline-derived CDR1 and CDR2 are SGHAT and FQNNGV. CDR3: CASSLGTGGRGLREQYF. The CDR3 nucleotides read TGTGCCAGCAGCTTAGGAACAGGGGGCCGCGGGTTAAGGGAGCAGTACTTC.

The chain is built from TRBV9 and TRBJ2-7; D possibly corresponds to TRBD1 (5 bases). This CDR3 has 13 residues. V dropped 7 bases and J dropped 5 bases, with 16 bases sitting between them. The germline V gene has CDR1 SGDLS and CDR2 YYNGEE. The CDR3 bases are TGTGCCAGCGGTGGGGCGCTTGGTCACGAGCAGTACTTC. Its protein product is CASGGALGHEQYF.

The CDR3 sequence is CASRPEDTGANVLTF. As DNA, the CDR3 is TGTGCCAGCAGACCTGAAGATACTGGGGCCAACGTCCTGACTTTC. The chain uses TRBV2 and TRBJ2-6; D uncertain. Germline loops: CDR1 SNHLY, CDR2 FYNNEI. CDR3 length: 15 amino acids. Trimming removed 6 bases at V and 2 bases at J, with 11 bases between.

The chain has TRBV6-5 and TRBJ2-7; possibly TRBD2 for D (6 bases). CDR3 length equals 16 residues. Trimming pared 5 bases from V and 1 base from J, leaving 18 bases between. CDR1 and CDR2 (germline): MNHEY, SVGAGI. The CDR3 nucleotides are TGTGCCAGCAGTCACTTCTCCGGGACTGGGTCCTACGAGCAGTACTTC. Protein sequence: CASSHFSGTGSYEQYF.

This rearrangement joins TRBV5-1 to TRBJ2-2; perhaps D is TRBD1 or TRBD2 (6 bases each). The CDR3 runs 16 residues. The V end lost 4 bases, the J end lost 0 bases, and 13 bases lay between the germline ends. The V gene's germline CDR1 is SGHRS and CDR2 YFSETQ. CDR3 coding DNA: TGCGCCAGCAGCCCTACGGGGGCCGCGAACACCGGGGAGCTGTTTTTT. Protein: CASSPTGAANTGELFF.

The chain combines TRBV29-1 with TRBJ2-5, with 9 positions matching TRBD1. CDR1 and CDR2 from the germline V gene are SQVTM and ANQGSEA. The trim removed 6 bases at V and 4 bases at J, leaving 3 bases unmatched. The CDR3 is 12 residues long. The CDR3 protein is CSVGTGRETQYF. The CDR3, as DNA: TGCAGCGTCGGGACAGGGCGAGAGACCCAGTACTTC.

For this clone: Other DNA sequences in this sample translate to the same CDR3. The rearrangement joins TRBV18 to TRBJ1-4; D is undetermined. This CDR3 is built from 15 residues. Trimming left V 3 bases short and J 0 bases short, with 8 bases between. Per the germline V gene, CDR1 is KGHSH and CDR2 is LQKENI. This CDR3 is CASSPRAATNEKLFF. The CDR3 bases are TGTGCCAGCTCACCTCGAGCTGCAACTAATGAAAAACTGTTTTTT.

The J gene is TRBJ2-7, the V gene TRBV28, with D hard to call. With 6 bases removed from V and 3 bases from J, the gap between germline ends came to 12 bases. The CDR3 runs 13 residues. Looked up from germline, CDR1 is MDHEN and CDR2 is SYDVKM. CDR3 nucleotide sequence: TGTGCCAGCAGGTCAGCTAACATCTACGAGCAGTACTTC. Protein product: CASRSANIYEQYF. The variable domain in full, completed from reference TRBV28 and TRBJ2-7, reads DVKVTQSSRYLVKRTGEKVFLECVQDMDHENMFWYRQDPGLGLRLIYFSYDVKMKEKGDIPEGYSVSREKKERFSLILESASTNQTSMYLCASRSANIYEQYFGPGTRLTVT.